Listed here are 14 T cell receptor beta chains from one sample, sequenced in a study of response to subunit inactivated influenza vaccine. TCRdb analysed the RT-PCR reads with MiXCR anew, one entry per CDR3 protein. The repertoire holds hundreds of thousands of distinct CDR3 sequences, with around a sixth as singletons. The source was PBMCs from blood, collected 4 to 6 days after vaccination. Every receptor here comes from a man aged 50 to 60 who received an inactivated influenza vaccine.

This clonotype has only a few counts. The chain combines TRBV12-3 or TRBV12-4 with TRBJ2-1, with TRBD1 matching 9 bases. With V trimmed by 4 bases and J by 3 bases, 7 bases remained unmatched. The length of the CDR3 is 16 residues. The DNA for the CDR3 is TGTGCCAGCAGTTCCTCCGGGACAGGGATCTACAATGAGCAGTTCTTC. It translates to CASSSSGTGIYNEQFF.

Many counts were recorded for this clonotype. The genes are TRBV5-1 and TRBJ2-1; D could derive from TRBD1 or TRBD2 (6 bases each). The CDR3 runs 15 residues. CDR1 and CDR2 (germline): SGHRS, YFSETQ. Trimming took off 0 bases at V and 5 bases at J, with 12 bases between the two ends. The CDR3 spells CASSLEGGFHNEQFF. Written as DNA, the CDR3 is TGCGCCAGCAGCTTGGAGGGGGGATTTCACAATGAGCAGTTCTTC. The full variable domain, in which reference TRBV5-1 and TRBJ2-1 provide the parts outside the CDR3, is KAGVTQTPRYLIKTRGQQVTLSCSPISGHRSVSWYQQTPGQGLQFLFEYFSETQRNKGNFPGRFSGRQFSNSRSEMNVSTLELGDSALYLCASSLEGGFHNEQFFGPGTRLTVL.

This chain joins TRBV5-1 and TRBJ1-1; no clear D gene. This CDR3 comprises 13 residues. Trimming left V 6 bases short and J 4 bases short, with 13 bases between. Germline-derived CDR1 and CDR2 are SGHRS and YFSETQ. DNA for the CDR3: TGCGCCAGCAAGCAAAGTGGAAGCACTGAAGCTTTCTTT. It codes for CASKQSGSTEAFF.

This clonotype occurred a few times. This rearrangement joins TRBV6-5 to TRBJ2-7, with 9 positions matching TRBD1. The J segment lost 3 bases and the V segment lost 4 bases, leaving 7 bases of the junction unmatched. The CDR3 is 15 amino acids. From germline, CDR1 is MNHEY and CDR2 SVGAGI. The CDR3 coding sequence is TGTGCCAGCAGTTTGTTGGGACAGGGCGACTACGAGCAGTACTTC. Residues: CASSLLGQGDYEQYF.

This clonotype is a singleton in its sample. The CDR3 here is CASKLGQGDGRSYEQYF. CDR3 DNA sequence: TGTGCCAGCAAACTAGGACAGGGTGATGGTCGGTCCTACGAGCAGTACTTC. This chain joins TRBV6-1 and TRBJ2-7; 8 bases are shared with TRBD1. V trimming: 7 bases; J trimming: 1 base; junction bases outside the gene matches: 15. In germline, CDR1 is MNHNS, CDR2 SASEGT. This CDR3 region has 17 residues.

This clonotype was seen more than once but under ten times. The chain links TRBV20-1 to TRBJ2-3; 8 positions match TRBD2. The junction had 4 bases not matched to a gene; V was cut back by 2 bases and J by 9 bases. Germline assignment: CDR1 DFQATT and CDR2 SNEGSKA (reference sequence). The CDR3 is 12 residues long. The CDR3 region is CSARLERETQYF. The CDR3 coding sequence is TGCAGTGCTAGACTCGAGCGGGAGACGCAGTATTTT.

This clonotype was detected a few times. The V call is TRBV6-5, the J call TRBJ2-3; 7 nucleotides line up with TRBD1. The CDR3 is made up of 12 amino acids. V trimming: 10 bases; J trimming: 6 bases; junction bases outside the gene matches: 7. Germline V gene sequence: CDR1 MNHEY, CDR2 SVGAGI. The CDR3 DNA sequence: TGTGCCACGCGAGGGGGCTCGGATACGCAGTATTTT. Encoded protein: CATRGGSDTQYF.

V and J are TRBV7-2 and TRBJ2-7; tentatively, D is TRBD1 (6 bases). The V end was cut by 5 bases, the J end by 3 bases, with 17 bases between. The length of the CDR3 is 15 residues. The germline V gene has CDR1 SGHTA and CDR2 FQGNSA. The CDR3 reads CASSPQSGDGYEQYF. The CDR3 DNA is TGTGCCAGCAGCCCTCAATCAGGGGACGGCTACGAGCAGTACTTC.

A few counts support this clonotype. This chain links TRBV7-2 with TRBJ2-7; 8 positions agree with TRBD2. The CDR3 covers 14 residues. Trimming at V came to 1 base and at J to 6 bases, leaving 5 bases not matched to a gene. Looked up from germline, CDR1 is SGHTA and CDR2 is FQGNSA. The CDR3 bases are TGTGCCAGCAGCTTAGACGGGAGGGGGGGCGAGCAGTACTTC. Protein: CASSLDGRGGEQYF.

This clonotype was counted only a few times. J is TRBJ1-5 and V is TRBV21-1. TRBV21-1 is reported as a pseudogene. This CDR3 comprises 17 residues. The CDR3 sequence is CASSLIEALYSNQPQHF. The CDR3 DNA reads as TGTGCCAGCAGCCTAATTGAGGCACTTTATAGCAATCAGCCCCAGCATTTT.

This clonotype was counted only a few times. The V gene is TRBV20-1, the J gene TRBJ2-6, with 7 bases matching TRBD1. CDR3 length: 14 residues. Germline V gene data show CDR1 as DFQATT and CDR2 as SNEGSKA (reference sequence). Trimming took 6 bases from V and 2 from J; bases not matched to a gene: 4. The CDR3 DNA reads TGCAGTGCCCCGACAGGGACTGGGGCCAACGTCCTGACTTTC. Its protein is CSAPTGTGANVLTF.

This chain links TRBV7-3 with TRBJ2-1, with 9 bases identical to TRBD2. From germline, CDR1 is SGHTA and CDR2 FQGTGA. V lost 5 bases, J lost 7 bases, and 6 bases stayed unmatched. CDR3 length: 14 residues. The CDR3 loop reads CASSEGTSRNEQFF. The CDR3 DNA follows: TGTGCCAGCAGCGAAGGGACTAGCAGAAATGAGCAGTTCTTC.

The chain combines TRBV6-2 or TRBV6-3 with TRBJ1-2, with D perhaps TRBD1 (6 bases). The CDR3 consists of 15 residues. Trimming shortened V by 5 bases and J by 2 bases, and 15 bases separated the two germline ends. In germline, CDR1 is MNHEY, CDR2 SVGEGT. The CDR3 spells CASSHRDTKNYGYTF. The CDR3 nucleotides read TGTGCCAGCAGTCACCGGGACACCAAAAACTATGGCTACACCTTC.

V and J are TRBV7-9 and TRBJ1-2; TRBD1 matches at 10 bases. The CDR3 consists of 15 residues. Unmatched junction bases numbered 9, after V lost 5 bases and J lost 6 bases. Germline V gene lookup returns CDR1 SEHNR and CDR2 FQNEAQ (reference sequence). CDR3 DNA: TGTGCCAGCAGCGTACCCGGGACAGGGGTCGATGGCTACACCTTC. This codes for CASSVPGTGVDGYTF.